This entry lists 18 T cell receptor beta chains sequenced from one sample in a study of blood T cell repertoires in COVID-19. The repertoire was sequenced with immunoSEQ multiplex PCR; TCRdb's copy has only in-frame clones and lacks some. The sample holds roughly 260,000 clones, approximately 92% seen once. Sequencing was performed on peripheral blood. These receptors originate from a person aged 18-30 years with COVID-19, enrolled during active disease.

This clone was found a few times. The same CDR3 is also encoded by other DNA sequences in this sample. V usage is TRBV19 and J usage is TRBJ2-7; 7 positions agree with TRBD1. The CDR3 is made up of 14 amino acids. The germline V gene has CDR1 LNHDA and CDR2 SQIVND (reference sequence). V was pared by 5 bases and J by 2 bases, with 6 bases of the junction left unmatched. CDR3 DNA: TGTGCCAGTAGTGGGACAGCGACTCCCTACGAGCAGTACTTC. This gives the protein CASSGTATPYEQYF.

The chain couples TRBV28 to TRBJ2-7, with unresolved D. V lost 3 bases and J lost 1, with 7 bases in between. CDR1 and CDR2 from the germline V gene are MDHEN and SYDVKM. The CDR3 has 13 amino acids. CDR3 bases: TGTGCCAGCAGTTTGGCAGAATCCTACGAGCAGTACTTC. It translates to CASSLAESYEQYF.

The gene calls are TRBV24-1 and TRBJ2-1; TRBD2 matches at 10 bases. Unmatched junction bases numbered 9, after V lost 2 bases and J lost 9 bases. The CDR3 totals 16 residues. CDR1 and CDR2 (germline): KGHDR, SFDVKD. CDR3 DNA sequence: TGTGCCACCAGTGATTCAGGACTAGCGGTGTCCACTGAGCAGTTCTTC. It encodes CATSDSGLAVSTEQFF.

This chain's CDR3 is CASSLASSYNSPLHF. For the CDR3, the DNA is TGCGCCAGCAGCTTGGCGTCTTCTTATAATTCACCCCTCCACTTT. The rearrangement joins TRBV5-1 to TRBJ1-6; D is unclear. Germline V gene lookup returns CDR1 SGHRS and CDR2 YFSETQ. Trimming took off 0 bases at V and 4 bases at J, with 8 bases between the two ends. This CDR3 has 15 residues.

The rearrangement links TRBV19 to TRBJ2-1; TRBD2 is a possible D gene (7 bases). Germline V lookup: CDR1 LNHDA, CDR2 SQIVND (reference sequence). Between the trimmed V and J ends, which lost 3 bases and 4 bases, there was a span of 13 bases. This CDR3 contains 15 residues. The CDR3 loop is CASSMGGAIYNEQFF. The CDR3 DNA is TGTGCCAGTAGTATGGGGGGGGCTATATACAATGAGCAGTTCTTC.

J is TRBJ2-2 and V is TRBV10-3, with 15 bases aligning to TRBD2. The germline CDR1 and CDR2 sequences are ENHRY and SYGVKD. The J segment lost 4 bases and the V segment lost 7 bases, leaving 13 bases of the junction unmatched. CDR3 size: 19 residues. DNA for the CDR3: TGTGCCATCAAACCCGGGACTAGCGGGAGGAACCCGGTCACCGGGGAGCTGTTTTTT. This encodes CAIKPGTSGRNPVTGELFF.

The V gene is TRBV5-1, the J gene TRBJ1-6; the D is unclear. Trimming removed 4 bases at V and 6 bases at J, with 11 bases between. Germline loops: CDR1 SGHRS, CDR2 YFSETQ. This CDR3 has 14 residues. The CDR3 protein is CASSKDGLNSPLHF. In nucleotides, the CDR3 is TGCGCCAGCAGCAAAGACGGACTTAATTCACCCCTCCACTTT. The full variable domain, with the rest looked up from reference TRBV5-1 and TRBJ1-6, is KAGVTQTPRYLIKTRGQQVTLSCSPISGHRSVSWYQQTPGQGLQFLFEYFSETQRNKGNFPGRFSGRQFSNSRSEMNVSTLELGDSALYLCASSKDGLNSPLHFGNGTRLTVT.

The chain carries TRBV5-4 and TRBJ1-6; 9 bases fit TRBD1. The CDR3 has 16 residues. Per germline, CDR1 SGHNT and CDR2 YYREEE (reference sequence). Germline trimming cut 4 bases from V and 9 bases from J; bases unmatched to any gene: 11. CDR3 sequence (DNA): TGTGCCAGCAGCCCCGCGACCGGGACAGGGCGTTCACCCCTCCACTTT. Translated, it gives CASSPATGTGRSPLHF.

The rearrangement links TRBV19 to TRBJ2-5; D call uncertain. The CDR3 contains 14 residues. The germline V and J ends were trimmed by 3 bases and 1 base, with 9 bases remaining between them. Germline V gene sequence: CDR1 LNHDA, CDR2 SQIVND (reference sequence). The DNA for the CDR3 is TGTGCCAGTAGTATTGGCACGGGCCAAGAGACCCAGTACTTC. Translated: CASSIGTGQETQYF.

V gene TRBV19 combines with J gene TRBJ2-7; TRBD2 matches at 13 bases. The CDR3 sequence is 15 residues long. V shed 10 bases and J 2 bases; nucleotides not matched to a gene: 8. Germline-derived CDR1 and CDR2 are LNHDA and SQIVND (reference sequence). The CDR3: CATSPGLAGAYEQYF. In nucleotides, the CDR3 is TGTGCCACCTCCCCCGGACTAGCGGGGGCCTACGAGCAGTACTTC.

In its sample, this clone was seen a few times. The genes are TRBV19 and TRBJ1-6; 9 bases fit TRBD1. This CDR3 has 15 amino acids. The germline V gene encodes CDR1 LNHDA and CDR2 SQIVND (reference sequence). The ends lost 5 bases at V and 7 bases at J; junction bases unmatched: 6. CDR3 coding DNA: TGTGCCAGTAGTCCTCTGGACAGGGGCAATTCACCCCTCCACTTT. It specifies CASSPLDRGNSPLHF. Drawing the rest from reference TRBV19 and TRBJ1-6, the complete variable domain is DGGITQSPKYLFRKEGQNVTLSCEQNLNHDAMYWYRQDPGQGLRLIYYSQIVNDFQKGDIAEGYSVSREKKESFPLTVTSAQKNPTAFYLCASSPLDRGNSPLHFGNGTRLTVT.

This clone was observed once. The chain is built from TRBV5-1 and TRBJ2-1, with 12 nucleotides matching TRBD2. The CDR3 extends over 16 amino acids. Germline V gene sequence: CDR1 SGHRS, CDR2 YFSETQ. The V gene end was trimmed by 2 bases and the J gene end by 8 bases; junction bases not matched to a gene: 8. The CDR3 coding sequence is TGCGCCAGCAGCTTTCTAGCGGGAGGGGTCTTGGATGAGCAGTTCTTC. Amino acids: CASSFLAGGVLDEQFF. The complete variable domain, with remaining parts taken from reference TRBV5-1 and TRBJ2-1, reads KAGVTQTPRYLIKTRGQQVTLSCSPISGHRSVSWYQQTPGQGLQFLFEYFSETQRNKGNFPGRFSGRQFSNSRSEMNVSTLELGDSALYLCASSFLAGGVLDEQFFGPGTRLTVL.

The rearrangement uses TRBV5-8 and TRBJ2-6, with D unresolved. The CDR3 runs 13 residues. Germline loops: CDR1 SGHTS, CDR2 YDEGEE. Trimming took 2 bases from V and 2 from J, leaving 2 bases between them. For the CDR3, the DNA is TGTGCCAGCAGCTTCGCTGGGGCCAACGTCCTGACTTTC. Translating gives CASSFAGANVLTF.

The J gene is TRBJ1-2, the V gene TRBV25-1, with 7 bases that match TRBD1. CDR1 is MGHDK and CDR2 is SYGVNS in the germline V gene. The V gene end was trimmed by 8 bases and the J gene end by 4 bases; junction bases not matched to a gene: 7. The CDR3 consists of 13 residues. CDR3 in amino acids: CASGPDRFYGYTF. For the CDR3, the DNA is TGTGCCAGCGGTCCGGACAGGTTCTATGGCTACACCTTC.

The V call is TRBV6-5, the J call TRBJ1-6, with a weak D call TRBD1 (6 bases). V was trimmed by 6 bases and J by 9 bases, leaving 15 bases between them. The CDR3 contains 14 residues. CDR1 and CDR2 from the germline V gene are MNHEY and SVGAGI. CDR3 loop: CASRNRAPTSPLHF. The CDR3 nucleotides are TGTGCCAGCAGGAACAGGGCCCCAACTTCACCCCTCCACTTT.

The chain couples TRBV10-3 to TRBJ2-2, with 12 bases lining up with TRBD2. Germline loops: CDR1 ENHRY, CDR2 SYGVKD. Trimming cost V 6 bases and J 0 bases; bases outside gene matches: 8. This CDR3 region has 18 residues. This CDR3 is CAISDGLAGSANTGELFF. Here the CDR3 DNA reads TGTGCCATCAGCGATGGACTAGCGGGGAGCGCGAACACCGGGGAGCTGTTTTTT.

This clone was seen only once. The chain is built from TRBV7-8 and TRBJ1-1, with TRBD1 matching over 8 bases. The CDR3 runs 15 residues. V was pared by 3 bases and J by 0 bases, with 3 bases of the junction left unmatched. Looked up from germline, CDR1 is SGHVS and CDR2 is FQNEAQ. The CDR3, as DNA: TGTGCCAGCAGCTTGAGGACAGGGATGAACACTGAAGCTTTCTTT. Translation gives CASSLRTGMNTEAFF.

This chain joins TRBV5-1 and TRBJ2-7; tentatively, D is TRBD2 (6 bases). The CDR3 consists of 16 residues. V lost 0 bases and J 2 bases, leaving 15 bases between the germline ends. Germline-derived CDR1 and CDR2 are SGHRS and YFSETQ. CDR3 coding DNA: TGCGCCAGCAGCTTGGCCTCAGGCGGGAAGACCTACGAGCAGTACTTC. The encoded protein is CASSLASGGKTYEQYF.